These T cell receptor beta chains were read from a single sample in a study of PD-L1 blockade in urothelial cancer. The table came from immunoSEQ multiplex PCR; TCRdb's copy has only in-frame clones and leaves some out. The repertoire holds 38,000 or so clones, about four fifths seen once, with about 16% in the top ten. Source: PBMCs, taken around atezolizumab (anti-PD-L1) treatment. Receptors were obtained from a man aged 60 to 75 with urothelial cancer. Each CDR3 is given with its conserved first and last residue. Each record gives: J gene, V gene, D gene, clone size, CDR3 DNA, CDR3 protein. The D gene is left open where the match is weak. Size tells how often a clone was seen (once, few, many) or the class of an expanded clone, and some rows leave it out.

TRBJ2-7	TRBV5-1	NA	NA	TGCGCCAGCAGCCGCTCTACCTACGAGCAGTACTTC	CASSRSTYEQYF
TRBJ2-3	TRBV5-1	NA	NA	TGCGCCAGCAGCTTGATTAGCTTAGATACGCAGTATTTT	CASSLISLDTQYF
TRBJ1-6	TRBV28	TRBD1	medium-sized	TGTGCCAGCAGTGGGACAGCCTATAATTCACCCCTCCACTTT	CASSGTAYNSPLHF
TRBJ2-7	TRBV5-1	TRBD1	NA	TGCGCCAGCAGCCAGGGACAGAGTCTATCCTACGAGCAGTACTTC	CASSQGQSLSYEQYF
TRBJ2-7	TRBV6-1	TRBD1	NA	TGTGCCAGCACCCGACAGGGCCCCCTGACTGAAGAGCAGTACTTC	CASTRQGPLTEEQYF
TRBJ1-5	TRBV19	TRBD1	NA	TGTGCCAGTAGTCTCAGGGACAGGGCTTTTAATCAGCCCCAGCATTTT	CASSLRDRAFNQPQHF
TRBJ2-1	TRBV5-6	TRBD2	NA	TGTGCCAGCAGCTTGGACGGGGGGGCCCACAATGAGCAGTTCTTC	CASSLDGGAHNEQFF
TRBJ1-1	TRBV28	TRBD1	NA	TGTGCCAGCAAGTGGGGAACAGGGGACCTGAACACTGAAGCTTTCTTT	CASKWGTGDLNTEAFF
TRBJ1-2	TRBV28	NA	NA	TGTGCCAGCAGCCAAGGACAGATGCGAGACGGCTACACCTTC	CASSQGQMRDGYTF
TRBJ1-2	TRBV6-6	NA	NA	TGTGCCAGCAATCAACAGAGAGCTAACTATGGCTACACCTTC	CASNQQRANYGYTF
TRBJ1-1	TRBV28	NA	NA	TGTGCCATCCAGGGGACTAGACTTGAAGCTTTCTTT	CAIQGTRLEAFF
TRBJ1-3	TRBV6-5	TRBD1	NA	TGTGCCAGCAGTTACGACAGGGATGGAAACACCATATATTTT	CASSYDRDGNTIYF
TRBJ2-1	TRBV19	TRBD2	NA	TGTGCCAGTACAGCGGGGGGTCATAATTACAATGAGCAGTTCTTC	CASTAGGHNYNEQFF
TRBJ1-1	TRBV28	NA	NA	TGTGCCAGCAGTTTAGTGGCGAACACTGAAGCTTTCTTT	CASSLVANTEAFF
TRBJ1-2	TRBV6-5	NA	NA	TGTGCCAGCAGTTCGGACTATGGCTACACCTTC	CASSSDYGYTF
TRBJ2-7	TRBV28	NA	NA	TGTGCCAGCAGGAATAGGGGAACCTACGAGCAGTACTTC	CASRNRGTYEQYF
TRBJ1-6	TRBV27	NA	NA	TGTGCCAGCAGTTTAGTCAGGGTCTATAATTCACCCCTCCACTTT	CASSLVRVYNSPLHF
TRBJ2-1	TRBV4-2	TRBD1	NA	TGTGCCAGCAGCTCCCGGGACAGCGCTTACAATGAGCAGTTCTTC	CASSSRDSAYNEQFF
TRBJ2-3	TRBV6-5	NA	once	TGTGCCAGCAGTTACTCTGTCCCAGGGTCATTAGATACGCAGTATTTT	CASSYSVPGSLDTQYF
TRBJ2-1	TRBV28	NA	NA	TGTGCCAGCAGTTTATTGGCTTCGAGACCCGGGGCAGGGGCCTACAATGAGCAGTTCTTC	CASSLLASRPGAGAYNEQFF
TRBJ1-5	TRBV6-6	NA	NA	TGTGCCAGCAGTCCCTCTGGACAGCTGGTTCAGCCCCAGCATTTT	CASSPSGQLVQPQHF
TRBJ2-7	TRBV10-1	TRBD1	NA	TGCGCCAGCAGTGAGTCGGGACAGTATTACGAGCAGTACTTC	CASSESGQYYEQYF
TRBJ2-7	TRBV19	TRBD1	NA	TGTGCCAGTAGTTCTAACACAGGGGGCTTGAACGAGCAGTACTTC	CASSSNTGGLNEQYF
TRBJ1-4	TRBV4-1	NA	NA	TGCGCCAGCAGCCAGGTGGAGAGAGACACTAATGAAAAACTGTTTTTT	CASSQVERDTNEKLFF
TRBJ2-5	TRBV6-1	TRBD1	NA	TGTGCCAGCAGTGGGGGACAGGGTAGTCTCAAAGAGACCCAGTACTTC	CASSGGQGSLKETQYF
TRBJ2-7	TRBV9	TRBD2	NA	TGTGCCAGCAGCCTATCTAGCGGGGTCTACGAGCAGTACTTC	CASSLSSGVYEQYF
TRBJ1-1	TRBV6-4	NA	NA	TGTGCCAGCAGTGACTTGGCGAACACTGAAGCTTTCTTT	CASSDLANTEAFF
TRBJ2-3	TRBV5-1	TRBD1	NA	TGCGCCAGCAGCCCCGGGACAGTTTTTACAGATACGCAGTATTTT	CASSPGTVFTDTQYF
TRBJ2-7	TRBV7-2	TRBD2	NA	TGTGCCAGCAGCTTGGCCGGGACTAGCGGTTACGAGCAGTACTTC	CASSLAGTSGYEQYF
TRBJ2-2	TRBV7-2	NA	NA	TGTGCCAGCAGCCCTGCCGGAGGGCCGCCCGGGGAGCTGTTTTTT	CASSPAGGPPGELFF
TRBJ2-7	TRBV7-9	NA	few	TGTGCCAGCAGCCGTTCAGGGGTCGGAGAGCAGTACTTC	CASSRSGVGEQYF
TRBJ2-1	TRBV5-6	NA	NA	TGTGCCAGCAGCTTGACTAGCAGGGATGAGCAGTTCTTC	CASSLTSRDEQFF
TRBJ1-1	TRBV4-2	NA	NA	TGTGCCAGCAGCCAAGAAAGACGGGGGAACACTGAAGCTTTCTTT	CASSQERRGNTEAFF
TRBJ2-7	TRBV10-1	NA	NA	TGCGCCAGCAGTGACTCGGACAGTTACTACGAGCAGTACTTC	CASSDSDSYYEQYF
TRBJ1-1	TRBV6-5	NA	NA	TGTGCCAGCAGTTACTGGGGGGATATGAACACTGAAGCTTTCTTT	CASSYWGDMNTEAFF
TRBJ2-7	TRBV28	TRBD2	NA	TGTGCCAGCAGTTCTGGGAGGGCCTACGAGCAGTACTTC	CASSSGRAYEQYF
TRBJ2-7	TRBV14	NA	NA	TGTGCCAGCAGCCAAACTGCCTACGAGCAGTACTTC	CASSQTAYEQYF
TRBJ1-1	TRBV12-5	TRBD1	NA	TGTGCTAGTGTCCGAGGGGACAGGAACACTGAAGCTTTCTTT	CASVRGDRNTEAFF
TRBJ1-4	TRBV7-8	NA	few	TGTGCCAGCAGCTCTCTTCAGGGGCGAACTAATGAAAAACTGTTTTTT	CASSSLQGRTNEKLFF
TRBJ2-1	TRBV11-2	NA	NA	TGTGCCAGCAGCTTATTGATCCAGGGGATCAATGAGCAGTTCTTC	CASSLLIQGINEQFF
TRBJ2-3	TRBV28	TRBD1	NA	TGTGCCAGCAGGACCGGGACAGGGTATGCGGTAGATACGCAGTATTTT	CASRTGTGYAVDTQYF
TRBJ1-1	TRBV29-1	NA	NA	TGCAGCGTTGGAGGGTATCCGATGAACACTGAAGCTTTCTTT	CSVGGYPMNTEAFF
TRBJ2-7	TRBV5-4	TRBD1	NA	TGTGCCAGCAGCTTGGCCGGGACAGGGACCTACGAGCAGTACTTC	CASSLAGTGTYEQYF
TRBJ2-7	TRBV6-1	NA	NA	TGTGCCAGCACCGTCACAGGGTTGCCCTCCTACGAGCAGTACTTC	CASTVTGLPSYEQYF
TRBJ2-7	TRBV6-5	NA	NA	TGTGCCAGCAGTCCCCGCCGGGGCGAGCAGTACTTC	CASSPRRGEQYF
TRBJ2-4	TRBV5-1	TRBD1	NA	TGCGCCAGCAGGGACGGGACAGGATTAGCCAAAAACATTCAGTACTTC	CASRDGTGLAKNIQYF
TRBJ1-1	TRBV5-1	TRBD1	NA	TGCGCCAGCAGCTTGGAACAGGGGAAGTCTGAAGCTTTCTTT	CASSLEQGKSEAFF
TRBJ2-5	TRBV4-1	TRBD2	once	TGCGCCAGCAGCCAAGAAGGAGCGGGAGAGAGAGAGACCCAGTACTTC	CASSQEGAGERETQYF
TRBJ2-1	TRBV30	NA	medium-sized	TGTGCCTGGAGTCCCCAGGGGGACTGGAATGAGCAGTTCTTC	CAWSPQGDWNEQFF